The sequence of this TCR beta chain was determined in a study of blood T cells in healthy people across ages. Study-level findings and limits: Donors of long life had a larger count of naive CD4+ cells and greater diversity than aged donors. Age showed a roughly linear inverse relationship with TCR beta diversity per million T cells.

This clonotype has just a few counts. Its specificity is unknown. The CDR3 has 11 amino acids. The V and J ends lost 6 bases and 2 bases respectively, with 7 bases between them. In germline, CDR1 is DFQATT, CDR2 SNEGSKA (reference sequence). Together with a sample-barcoded 5' primer, a J-beta primer mix was included in a second PCR lasting roughly 6 to 12 cycles. Samples each returned at least 3 million CDR3-containing paired-end reads. TCRdb re-called the 5' RACE reads through MiXCR, storing one row per CDR3 protein. In the table there are around 1,900,000 distinct CDR3 sequences, around 40% of which are singletons.

The source of this sequence is a human donor in good health. The specimen was blood. This chain joins TRBV20-1 and TRBJ1-1; D possibly corresponds to TRBD1 (5 bases). CDR3 in DNA: TGCAGTGCGGGGCCAAACACTGAAGCTTTCTTT. Translating it yields CSAGPNTEAFF.